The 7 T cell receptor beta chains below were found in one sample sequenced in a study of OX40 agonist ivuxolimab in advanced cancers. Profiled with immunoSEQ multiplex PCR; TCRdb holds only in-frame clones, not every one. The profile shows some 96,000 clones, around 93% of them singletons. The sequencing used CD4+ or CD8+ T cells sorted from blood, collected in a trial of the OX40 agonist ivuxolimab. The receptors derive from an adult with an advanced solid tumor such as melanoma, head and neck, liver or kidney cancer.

CDR3 bases: TGTGCCAGCAGCTTAAGTAGCGGGAGTTACAATGAGCAGTTCTTC. This sequence encodes CASSLSSGSYNEQFF. The J gene is TRBJ2-1, the V gene TRBV7-3, with 9 bases matching TRBD2. CDR1 and CDR2 (germline): SGHTA, FQGTGA. The V gene end was trimmed by 1 base and the J gene end by 4 bases; junction bases not matched to a gene: 2. The length of the CDR3 is 15 residues.

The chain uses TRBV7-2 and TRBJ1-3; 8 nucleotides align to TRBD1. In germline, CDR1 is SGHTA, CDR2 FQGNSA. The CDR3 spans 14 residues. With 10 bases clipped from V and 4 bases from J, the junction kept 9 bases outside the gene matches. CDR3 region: CATTDRAGGNTIYF. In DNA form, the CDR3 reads TGTGCCACCACGGACAGGGCGGGAGGAAACACCATATATTTT. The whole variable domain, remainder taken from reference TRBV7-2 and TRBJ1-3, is GAGVSQSPSNKVTEKGKDVELRCDPISGHTALYWYRQSLGQGLEFLIYFQGNSAPDKSGLPSDRFSAERTGGSVSTLTIQRTQQEDSAVYLCATTDRAGGNTIYFGEGSWLTVV.

DNA of the CDR3: TGCGCCAGCAGCTTGGGGAGGGACTACGAGCAGTACTTC. This sequence encodes CASSLGRDYEQYF. This chain joins TRBV5-1 and TRBJ2-7; tentatively, D is TRBD2 (6 bases). V dropped 0 bases and J dropped 3 bases, with 7 bases sitting between them. Looked up from germline, CDR1 is SGHRS and CDR2 is YFSETQ. The CDR3 extends over 13 amino acids. The whole variable domain, filled in from reference TRBV5-1 and TRBJ2-7, reads KAGVTQTPRYLIKTRGQQVTLSCSPISGHRSVSWYQQTPGQGLQFLFEYFSETQRNKGNFPGRFSGRQFSNSRSEMNVSTLELGDSALYLCASSLGRDYEQYFGPGTRLTVT.

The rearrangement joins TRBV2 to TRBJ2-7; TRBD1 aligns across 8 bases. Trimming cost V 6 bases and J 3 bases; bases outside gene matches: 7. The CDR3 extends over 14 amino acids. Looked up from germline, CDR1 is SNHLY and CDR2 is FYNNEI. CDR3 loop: CASSFGQGFYEQYF. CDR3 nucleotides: TGTGCCAGCAGCTTCGGACAGGGATTCTACGAGCAGTACTTC.

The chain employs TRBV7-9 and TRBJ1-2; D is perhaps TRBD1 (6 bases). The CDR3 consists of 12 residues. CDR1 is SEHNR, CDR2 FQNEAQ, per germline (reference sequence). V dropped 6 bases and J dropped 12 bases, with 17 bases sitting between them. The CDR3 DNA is TGTGCCAGCAGGACGGACCAGGGGAGCCACACCTTC. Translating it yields CASRTDQGSHTF.

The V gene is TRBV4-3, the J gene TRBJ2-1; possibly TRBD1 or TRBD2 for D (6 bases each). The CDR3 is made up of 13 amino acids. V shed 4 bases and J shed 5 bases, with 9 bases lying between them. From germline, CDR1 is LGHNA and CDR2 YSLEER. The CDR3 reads CASSRGAHNEQFF. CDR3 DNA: TGCGCCAGCAGCCGGGGGGCCCACAATGAGCAGTTCTTC.

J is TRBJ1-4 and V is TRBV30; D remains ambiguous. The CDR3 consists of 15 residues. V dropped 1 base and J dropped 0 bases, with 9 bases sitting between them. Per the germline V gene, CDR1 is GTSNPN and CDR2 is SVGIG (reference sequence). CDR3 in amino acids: CAWSALAATNEKLFF. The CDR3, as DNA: TGTGCCTGGAGTGCCCTGGCGGCAACTAATGAAAAACTGTTTTTT.